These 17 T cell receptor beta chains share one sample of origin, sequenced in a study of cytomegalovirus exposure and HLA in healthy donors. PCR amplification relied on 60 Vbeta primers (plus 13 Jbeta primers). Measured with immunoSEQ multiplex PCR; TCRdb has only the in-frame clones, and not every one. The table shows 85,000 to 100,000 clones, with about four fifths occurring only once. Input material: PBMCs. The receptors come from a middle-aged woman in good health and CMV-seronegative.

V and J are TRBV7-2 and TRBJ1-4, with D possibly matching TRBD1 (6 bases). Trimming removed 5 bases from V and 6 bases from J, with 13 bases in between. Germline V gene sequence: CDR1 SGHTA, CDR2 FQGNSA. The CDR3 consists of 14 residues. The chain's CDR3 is CASSRGGGHEKLFF. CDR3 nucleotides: TGTGCCAGCAGCCGAGGGGGGGGGCATGAAAAACTGTTTTTT.

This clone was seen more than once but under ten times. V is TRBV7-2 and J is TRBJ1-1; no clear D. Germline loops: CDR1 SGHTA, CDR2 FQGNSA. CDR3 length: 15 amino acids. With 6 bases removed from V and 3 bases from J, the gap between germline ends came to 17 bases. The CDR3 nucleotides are TGTGCCAGCAGTTCTCTCGCGGGGAGACACACTGAAGCTTTCTTT. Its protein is CASSSLAGRHTEAFF.

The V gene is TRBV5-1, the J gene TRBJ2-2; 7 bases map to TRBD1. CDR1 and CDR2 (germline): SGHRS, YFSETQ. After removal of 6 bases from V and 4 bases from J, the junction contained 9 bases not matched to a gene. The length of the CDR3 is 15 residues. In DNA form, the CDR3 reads TGCGCCAGCAACCCATCTCCAGGGGGCACCGGGGAGCTGTTTTTT. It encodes CASNPSPGGTGELFF.

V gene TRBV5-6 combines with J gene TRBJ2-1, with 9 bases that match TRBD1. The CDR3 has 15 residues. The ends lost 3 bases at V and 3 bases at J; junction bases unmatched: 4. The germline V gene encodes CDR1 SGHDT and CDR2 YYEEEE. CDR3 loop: CASSSGQGNYNEQFF. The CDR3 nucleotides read TGTGCCAGCAGCTCGGGACAGGGAAACTACAATGAGCAGTTCTTC.

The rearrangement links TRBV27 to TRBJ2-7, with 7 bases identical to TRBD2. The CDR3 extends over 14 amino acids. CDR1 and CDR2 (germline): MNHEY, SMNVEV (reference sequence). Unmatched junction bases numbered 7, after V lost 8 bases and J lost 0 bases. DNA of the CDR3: TGTGCCAGCGGCCCGGGGGGTAGCTCCTACGAGCAGTACTTC. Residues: CASGPGGSSYEQYF.

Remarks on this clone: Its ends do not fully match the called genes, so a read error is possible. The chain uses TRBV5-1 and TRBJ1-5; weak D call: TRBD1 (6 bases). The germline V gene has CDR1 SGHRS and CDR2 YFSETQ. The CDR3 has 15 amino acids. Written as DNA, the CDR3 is TGCGCCAGCAGCATCCAGGGCGGGGGCAATCAGCCCCAGAATTTT. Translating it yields CASSIQGGGNQPQNF.

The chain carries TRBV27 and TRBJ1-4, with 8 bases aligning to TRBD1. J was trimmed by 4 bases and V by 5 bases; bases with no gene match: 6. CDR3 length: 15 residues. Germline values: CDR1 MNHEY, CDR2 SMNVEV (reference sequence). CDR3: CASSPPGGYNEKLFF. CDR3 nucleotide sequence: TGTGCCAGCAGTCCCCCAGGGGGCTATAATGAAAAACTGTTTTTT.

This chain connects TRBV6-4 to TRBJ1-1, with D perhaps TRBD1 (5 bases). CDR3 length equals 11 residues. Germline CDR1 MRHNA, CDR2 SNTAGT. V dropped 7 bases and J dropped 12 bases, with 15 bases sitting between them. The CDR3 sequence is CASTGGDRPFF. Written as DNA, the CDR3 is TGTGCCAGCACCGGAGGGGACCGGCCTTTCTTT.

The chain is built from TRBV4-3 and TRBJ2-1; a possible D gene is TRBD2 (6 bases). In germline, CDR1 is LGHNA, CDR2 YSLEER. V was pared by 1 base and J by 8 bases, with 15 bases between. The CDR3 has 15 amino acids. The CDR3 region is CASSQVGTSMYEQFF. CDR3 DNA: TGCGCCAGCAGCCAAGTAGGAACTAGCATGTATGAGCAGTTCTTC.

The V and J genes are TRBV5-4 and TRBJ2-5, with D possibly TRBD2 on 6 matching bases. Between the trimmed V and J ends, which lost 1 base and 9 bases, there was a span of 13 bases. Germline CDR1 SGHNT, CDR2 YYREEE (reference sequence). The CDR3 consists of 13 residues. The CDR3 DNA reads TGTGCCAGCAGCTTGTTCGGTGGAGGGGCCCAGTACTTC. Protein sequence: CASSLFGGGAQYF.

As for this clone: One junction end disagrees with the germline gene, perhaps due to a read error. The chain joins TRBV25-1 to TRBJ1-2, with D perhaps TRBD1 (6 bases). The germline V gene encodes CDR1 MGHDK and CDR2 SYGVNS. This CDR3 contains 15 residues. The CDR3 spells CASSTTSWTDGGYPF. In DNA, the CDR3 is TGTGCCAGCAGTACGACCTCCTGGACAGATGGGGGCTACCCCTTC.

CDR3 residues: CASSLGQSYNEQFF. The CDR3 DNA follows: TGTGCCAGCAGCCTGGGACAGTCCTACAATGAGCAGTTCTTC. The genes are TRBV7-7 and TRBJ2-1; 7 bases match TRBD1. From germline, CDR1 is SSHAT and CDR2 FNYEAQ (reference sequence). CDR3 size: 14 residues. J lost 1 base, V lost 5 bases, and 2 bases had no gene match.

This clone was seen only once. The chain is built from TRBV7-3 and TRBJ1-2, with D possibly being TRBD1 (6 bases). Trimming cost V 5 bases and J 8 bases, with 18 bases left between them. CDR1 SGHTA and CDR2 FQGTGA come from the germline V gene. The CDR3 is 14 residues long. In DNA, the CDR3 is TGTGCCAGCAGCGTCAACGTACAGGGAGACGGCTACACCTTC. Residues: CASSVNVQGDGYTF.

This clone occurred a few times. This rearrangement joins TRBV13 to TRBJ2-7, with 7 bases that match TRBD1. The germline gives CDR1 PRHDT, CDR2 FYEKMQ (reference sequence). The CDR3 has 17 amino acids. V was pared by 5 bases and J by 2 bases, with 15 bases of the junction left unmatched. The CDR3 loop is CASSEAPYRGIPYEQYF. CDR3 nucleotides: TGTGCCAGCAGCGAAGCACCCTACAGGGGAATCCCCTACGAGCAGTACTTC. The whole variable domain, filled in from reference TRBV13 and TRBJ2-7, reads AAGVIQSPRHLIKEKRETATLKCYPIPRHDTVYWYQQGPGQDPQFLISFYEKMQSDKGSIPDRFSAQQFSDYHSELNMSSLELGDSALYFCASSEAPYRGIPYEQYFGPGTRLTVT.

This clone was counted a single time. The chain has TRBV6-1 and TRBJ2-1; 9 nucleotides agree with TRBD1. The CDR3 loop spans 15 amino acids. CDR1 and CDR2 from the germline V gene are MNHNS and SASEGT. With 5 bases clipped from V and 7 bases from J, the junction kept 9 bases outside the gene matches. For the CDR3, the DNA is TGTGCCAGCAGTATAACCGGGACAGGGCGTAATGAGCAGTTCTTC. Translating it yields CASSITGTGRNEQFF.

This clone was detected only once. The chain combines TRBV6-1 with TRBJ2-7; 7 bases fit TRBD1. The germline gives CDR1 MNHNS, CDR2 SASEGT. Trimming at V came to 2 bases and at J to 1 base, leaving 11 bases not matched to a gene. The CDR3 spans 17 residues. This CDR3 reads CASSERSRTGTSYEQYF. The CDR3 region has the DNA TGTGCCAGCAGTGAAAGATCGAGGACAGGAACGTCCTACGAGCAGTACTTC.

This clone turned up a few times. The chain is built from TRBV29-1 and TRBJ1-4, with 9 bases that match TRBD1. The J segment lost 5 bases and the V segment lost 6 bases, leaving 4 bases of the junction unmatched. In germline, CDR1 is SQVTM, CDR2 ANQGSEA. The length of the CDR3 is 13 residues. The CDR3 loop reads CSVAGTGNEKLFF. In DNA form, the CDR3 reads TGCAGCGTCGCCGGGACAGGGAATGAAAAACTGTTTTTT. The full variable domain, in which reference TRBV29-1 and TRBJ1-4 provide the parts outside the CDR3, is SAVISQKPSRDICQRGTSLTIQCQVDSQVTMMFWYRQQPGQSLTLIATANQGSEATYESGFVIDKFPISRPNLTFSTLTVSNMSPEDSSIYLCSVAGTGNEKLFFGSGTQLSVL.